The rows below give T cell receptor beta chains drawn from one sample of a study of shared clonotypes between healthy human individuals. Here immunoSEQ multiplex PCR was the method, and the copy in TCRdb shows in-frame clones only, minus some. The sample has around 530,000 clones, roughly 79% seen once. Source material: PBMCs. These receptors were obtained from a woman between 40 and 55 years old in good health. Some clones in this sample may be carry-over from other donors' samples. The CDR3 runs from the conserved cysteine through the conserved F or W. The D gene is left open where the match is weak. Size values are once, few and many counts, or a class for expanded clones, and some rows have none.

size,V,D,J,DNA,CDR3
.,TRBV4-2,.,TRBJ2-7,TGTGCCAGCAGCCAAGAGTTTGGACGAGGCGAGCAGTACTTC,CASSQEFGRGEQYF
.,TRBV10-3,TRBD2,TRBJ2-1,TGTGCCATCAGTGAGACCGCGGGAGGGGGGAATGAGCAGTTCTTC,CAISETAGGGNEQFF
.,TRBV11-3,TRBD1,TRBJ1-1,TGTGCCAGCAGCCCAGGACAGGGGGCTGAAGCTTTCTTT,CASSPGQGAEAFF
.,TRBV28,TRBD2,TRBJ2-7,TGTGCCAGCCGGGGGACTAGCGGCTCCTACGAGCAGTACTTC,CASRGTSGSYEQYF
.,TRBV29-1,.,TRBJ1-1,TGCAGCGTTAAGCAGGGAGACACTGAAGCTTTCTTT,CSVKQGDTEAFF
.,TRBV5-4,TRBD1,TRBJ1-1,TGTGCCAGCAGCCACCCGACAGGGGGCTTAATCACTGAAGCTTTCTTT,CASSHPTGGLITEAFF
few,TRBV19,TRBD1,TRBJ1-2,TGTGCCAGTAGTATTTTACAGGGGGCGAGGGGCTACACCTTC,CASSILQGARGYTF
.,TRBV9,.,TRBJ2-3,TGTGCCAGCAGCGTCGCCGGGACGACCACAGATACGCAGTATTTT,CASSVAGTTTDTQYF
.,TRBV2,.,TRBJ2-7,TGTGCCGGCAGTGAGTTGCCCTACGAGCAGTACTTC,CAGSELPYEQYF
.,TRBV11-1,.,TRBJ2-7,TGTGCCAGCAGCCCTTCGGGCAGGGTAACCCACGAGCAGTACTTC,CASSPSGRVTHEQYF
.,TRBV12-1,.,TRBJ1-3,TGTGCCAGCAGCTGCTCCGGGACAGGGGGCGCCGCTGGAAACACCATATATTTT,CASSCSGTGGAAGNTIYF
.,TRBV18,TRBD1,TRBJ1-4,TGTGCCAGCTCACCACGGCTCGAGACAGGGGAGGGAAGTGAAAAACTGTTTTTT,CASSPRLETGEGSEKLFF
.,TRBV6-4,.,TRBJ1-1,TGTGCCAGCAGCGCCTTGGGTAACGGGCATTCTGAAGCTTTCTTT,CASSALGNGHSEAFF
.,TRBV7-3,TRBD2,TRBJ2-7,TGTGCCAGCAGCCCCCTAGCGGGAGGCCGATACGAGCAGTACTTC,CASSPLAGGRYEQYF
.,TRBV7-9,.,TRBJ1-4,TGTGCCAGCAGCTTTGGAGAGACAACAACTAATGAAAAACTGTTTTTT,CASSFGETTTNEKLFF
many,TRBV11-3,TRBD2,TRBJ2-1,TGTGCCAGCAGCTCCGGACTAGCGGGTTATAATGAGCAGTTCTTC,CASSSGLAGYNEQFF
many,TRBV9,.,TRBJ2-1,TGTGCCAGCAGCCGAGAGCTAGCCCCCAACAATGAGCAGTTCTTC,CASSRELAPNNEQFF
.,TRBV6-4,.,TRBJ2-7,TGTGCCAGTTTATCCGGGACTCCTAGTAGCGAGCAGTACTTC,CASLSGTPSSEQYF
.,TRBV29-1,TRBD1,TRBJ2-7,TGCAGCGTTGTGACAGGGGGCTACGAGCAGTATTTC,CSVVTGGYEQYF
.,TRBV6-1,.,TRBJ1-1,TGTGCCAGCGGGGGGCAGCCTAACACTGAAGCTTTCTTT,CASGGQPNTEAFF
.,TRBV19,.,TRBJ2-5,TGTGCCAGTAGTATTAGGGGGGACCCAGGAGAGACCCAGTACTTC,CASSIRGDPGETQYF
.,TRBV7-2,.,TRBJ2-5,TGTGCCAGCAGCAACGGGGGAGATGAAGAGACCCAGTACTTC,CASSNGGDEETQYF
.,TRBV7-9,.,TRBJ1-2,TGTGCCAGCAGCTTGGGGGACTATGGCTACACCTTC,CASSLGDYGYTF
.,TRBV7-2,TRBD2,TRBJ2-1,TGTGCCAGCAGCTTAGGGGTCCAGCGGGAGTACGGTGAGCAGTTCTTC,CASSLGVQREYGEQFF
once,TRBV19,.,TRBJ2-7,TGTGCCAGTTCTGCGGCCCCTTCTTACGAGCAGTACTTC,CASSAAPSYEQYF
.,TRBV7-6,.,TRBJ2-2,TGTGCCAGCAGCTTATACGTCACCGGGGAGCTGTTTTTT,CASSLYVTGELFF
.,TRBV4-3,TRBD1,TRBJ2-2,TGCGCCAGCAGCTTTCAATCAGGGGGCGCCAACACCGGGGAGCTGTTTTTT,CASSFQSGGANTGELFF
.,TRBV5-4,TRBD2,TRBJ2-7,TGTGCCAGCAGCTTAAGGCGGACTAGCGGGAGTGGTTACGAGCAGTACTTC,CASSLRRTSGSGYEQYF
.,TRBV10-3,.,TRBJ1-5,TGTGCCATCAGTGTTGGGGGGGAGGTAAATCAGCCCCAGCATTTT,CAISVGGEVNQPQHF
.,TRBV29-1,.,TRBJ2-1,TGCAGCGTTGAAGATCTGACTAGAAATGAGCAGTTCTTC,CSVEDLTRNEQFF
.,TRBV28,TRBD2,TRBJ2-5,TGTGCCAGCAGCCAGATGGCGGGAGGGCCAGAGACCCAGTACTTC,CASSQMAGGPETQYF
few,TRBV7-9,TRBD1,TRBJ1-5,TGTGCCAGCAGCTTCGGACAGGCCGATGATCAGCCCCAGCATTTT,CASSFGQADDQPQHF
once,TRBV5-4,.,TRBJ1-6,TGTGCCAGCAGCTCCAGGGACCGTAGTACCTCCTATAATTCACCCCTCCACTTT,CASSSRDRSTSYNSPLHF
many,TRBV19,TRBD1,TRBJ1-5,TGTGCCAGTACTGGGACAGCTAATCAGCCCCAGCATTTT,CASTGTANQPQHF
.,TRBV29-1,.,TRBJ2-5,TGCAGCGTTGACCGACCCCGGGAGACCCAGTACTTC,CSVDRPRETQYF
.,TRBV19,TRBD2,TRBJ2-2,TGTGCCAGTAGGCCCACGGGACTAGCTCCCGCTACCGGGGAGCTGTTTTTT,CASRPTGLAPATGELFF
.,TRBV6-6,TRBD1,TRBJ1-5,TGTGCCAGCAGCCCGGACAGGGGGCAGGAACAGCCCCAGCATTTT,CASSPDRGQEQPQHF
few,TRBV4-3,TRBD1,TRBJ1-2,TGCGCCAGCAGCCCCGGACAGGGAGGGGACGTCGGCTACACCTTC,CASSPGQGGDVGYTF
few,TRBV11-2,.,TRBJ1-3,TGTGCCAGCAACAGAAGAGGGTTTGGGGTCAGGGGCTCTGGAAACACCATATATTTT,CASNRRGFGVRGSGNTIYF
.,TRBV27,.,TRBJ2-3,TGTGCCAGCAGTTTATGGCGGAGCACAGATACGCAGTATTTT,CASSLWRSTDTQYF
once,TRBV9,TRBD2,TRBJ2-6,TGTGCCAGCAGCGTAGGTGCGGGGGGAGGTGGGGCCAACGTCCTGACTTTC,CASSVGAGGGGANVLTF
.,TRBV18,.,TRBJ2-7,TGTGCCAGCTCACCACGGGGCAGCTCCTACGAGCAGTACTTC,CASSPRGSSYEQYF
.,TRBV27,.,TRBJ2-1,TGTGCCAGCAGCGAACTTCCTAGCTCCTACAATGAGCAGTTCTTC,CASSELPSSYNEQFF
few,TRBV27,.,TRBJ1-5,TGTGCCAGCAGTCCTAGGGATCAGCCCCAGCATTTT,CASSPRDQPQHF
.,TRBV6-6,TRBD1,TRBJ1-2,TGTGCCAGCAGTCCCGGGACAGTCCACAACTATGGCTACACCTTC,CASSPGTVHNYGYTF
.,TRBV25-1,TRBD2,TRBJ2-3,TGTGCCAGCAGTGAAGGACTAGCGATCAGCACAGATACGCAGTATTTT,CASSEGLAISTDTQYF
few,TRBV7-2,.,TRBJ1-5,TGTGCCAGCAGCTTAGTGGGCCTAAAGGGGGGCAATCAGCCCCAGCATTTT,CASSLVGLKGGNQPQHF
.,TRBV18,TRBD2,TRBJ2-1,TGTGCCAGCTCACCGGAGCGGGAGAATGAGCAGTTCTTC,CASSPERENEQFF
.,TRBV29-1,.,TRBJ2-5,TGCAGCGGCCTCAGGGCCAGGGGAGAGACCCAGTACTTC,CSGLRARGETQYF
once,TRBV19,TRBD2,TRBJ2-5,TGTGCCAGTAGTATTCTAGCGGGAGTGAAGACCCAGTACTTC,CASSILAGVKTQYF
.,TRBV6-1,.,TRBJ2-3,TGTGCCAGCAGTGAAGGAGGAGGGATGGGCACAGATACGCAGTATTTT,CASSEGGGMGTDTQYF
.,TRBV28,.,TRBJ2-7,TGTGCCAGCTTCCCCGGGGGCAGGGACGCCGAGCAGTACTTC,CASFPGGRDAEQYF
.,TRBV5-1,.,TRBJ2-5,TGCGCCAGCAGCTCGGGCCCAGGGGAGACCCAGTACTTC,CASSSGPGETQYF
.,TRBV4-1,TRBD2,TRBJ2-3,TGCGCCAGCAGCCTAGCCGGGACTAGCGGGAGTACAGATACGCAGTATTTT,CASSLAGTSGSTDTQYF
once,TRBV6-1,.,TRBJ2-2,TGTGCCAGCAGTGAAGTTGTAGTAGGGCCCACGAACACCGGGGAGCTGTTTTTT,CASSEVVVGPTNTGELFF
.,TRBV5-1,.,TRBJ2-6,TGCGCCAGCAGACGGGACACTGAACCAAACTCTGGGGCCAACGTCCTGACTTTC,CASRRDTEPNSGANVLTF
.,TRBV6-5,.,TRBJ1-5,TGTGCCAGCAGTTACAGGGCAGGATATCAGCCCCAGCATTTT,CASSYRAGYQPQHF
.,TRBV10-3,.,TRBJ1-3,TGTGCCATCAGTGACATTGGACGGAACTCTGGAAACACCATATATTTT,CAISDIGRNSGNTIYF
.,TRBV4-1,.,TRBJ2-1,TGCGCCAGCAGCCAAGTGATAGCGGATAACTCCTACAATGAGCAGTTCTTC,CASSQVIADNSYNEQFF